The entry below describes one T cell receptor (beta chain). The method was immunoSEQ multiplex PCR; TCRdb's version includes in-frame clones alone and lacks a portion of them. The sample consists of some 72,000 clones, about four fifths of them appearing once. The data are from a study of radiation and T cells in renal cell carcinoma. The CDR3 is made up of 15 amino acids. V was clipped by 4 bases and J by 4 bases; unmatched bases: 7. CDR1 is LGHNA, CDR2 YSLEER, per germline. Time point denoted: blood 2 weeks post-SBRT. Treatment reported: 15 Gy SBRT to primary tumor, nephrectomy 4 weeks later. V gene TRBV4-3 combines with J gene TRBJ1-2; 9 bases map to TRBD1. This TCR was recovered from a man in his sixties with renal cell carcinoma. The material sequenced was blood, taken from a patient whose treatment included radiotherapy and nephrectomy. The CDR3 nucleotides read TGCGCCAGCAGCCTGGGACAGGGCGGTCGCTATGGCTACACCTTC. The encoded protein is CASSLGQGGRYGYTF.